These 18 T cell receptor beta chains were all obtained from the same sample, sequenced in a study of shared clonotypes between healthy human individuals (TCRdb year 2020). Library preparation employed the immunoSEQ multiplex PCR assay. TCRdb provides this immuneACCESS table in a form limited to in-frame rearrangements. Some clones are lacking; in checked studies, under half of them reflect an unresolved V gene, and why the rest are absent is not known. The sample profile shows roughly 500,000 clones; 76% of them were found once. Around 13% of the sample lies in the top ten. The sample taken for sequencing was PBMCs. Receptor source: a woman between 40 and 55 years old in good health. Some clones in this sample may be carry-over from other donors' samples.

A few counts support this clone. The rearrangement uses TRBV28 and TRBJ1-1; weak D call: TRBD1 (5 bases). Germline CDR1 reads MDHEN; CDR2 reads SYDVKM. V lost 5 bases, J lost 4 bases, and 14 bases lay in between. CDR3 length: 14 amino acids. The CDR3 is CASSLGGDGTEAFF. The CDR3 DNA sequence: TGTGCCAGCAGTCTCGGGGGGGATGGCACTGAAGCTTTCTTT.

This clone was recorded once. This rearrangement joins TRBV4-2 to TRBJ2-7, with D perhaps matching TRBD1 (5 bases). CDR1 is LGHNA, CDR2 YNFKEQ, per germline. Trimming removed 4 bases from V and 1 base from J, with 11 bases in between. The CDR3 sequence is 14 residues long. CDR3: CASSRDRLSYEQYF. The CDR3 DNA follows: TGTGCCAGCAGCCGAGACAGACTTTCCTACGAGCAGTACTTC.

This clone was seen a few times. V usage is TRBV7-2 and J usage is TRBJ2-5; D gene uncertain. Trimming pared 2 bases from V and 1 base from J, leaving 5 bases between. Germline CDR1 and CDR2: SGHTA and FQGNSA. The CDR3 spans 13 residues. CDR3 amino acids: CASSLMSQETQYF. CDR3 bases: TGTGCCAGCAGCTTAATGTCCCAAGAGACCCAGTACTTC.

The table lists this clone with a count of one. The rearrangement joins TRBV5-1 to TRBJ2-7; either TRBD1 or TRBD2 may fit D (5 bases each). Germline loops: CDR1 SGHRS, CDR2 YFSETQ. Trimming stripped 5 bases from V and 1 base from J, with 10 bases between. The CDR3 has 13 residues. The CDR3 DNA is TGCGCCAGCAGGTTTGGGGGATCCTACGAGCAGTACTTC. Protein sequence: CASRFGGSYEQYF.

V gene TRBV6-6 combines with J gene TRBJ1-5; D remains unclear. Trimming pared 0 bases from V and 0 bases from J, leaving 6 bases between. The CDR3 consists of 15 residues. Germline values: CDR1 MNHNY, CDR2 SVGAGI (reference sequence). The CDR3, as DNA: TGTGCCAGCAGTTACTCTCGTTATAGCAATCAGCCCCAGCATTTT. This encodes CASSYSRYSNQPQHF.

This clone was observed a single time. V is TRBV19 and J is TRBJ2-7, with 12 bases identical to TRBD2. Germline V gene sequence: CDR1 LNHDA, CDR2 SQIVND (reference sequence). The V segment lost 3 bases and the J segment 2 bases; nucleotides outside the gene matches: 2. The CDR3 spans 15 residues. The CDR3 region has the DNA TGTGCCAGTAGTATGAGGACTAGCGGGGCCTACGAGCAGTACTTC. It specifies CASSMRTSGAYEQYF.

For the CDR3, the DNA is TGTGCCAGCAACGGCGGGGGGTCCACGAACACCGGGGAGCTGTTTTTT. This gives the protein CASNGGGSTNTGELFF. This chain links TRBV2 with TRBJ2-2; TRBD2 aligns across 8 bases. The CDR3 spans 16 residues. After removal of 7 bases from V and 0 bases from J, the junction contained 7 bases not matched to a gene. Germline assignment: CDR1 SNHLY and CDR2 FYNNEI.

Comment on this clone: Its ends do not fully match the called genes, so a read error is possible. CDR3 residues: CATSLEQGLGANEQYF. The CDR3, as DNA: TGTGCCACCAGTTTAGAACAGGGTCTAGGGGCGAACGAGCAGTACTTC. This chain connects TRBV27 to TRBJ2-7, with D perhaps matching TRBD1 (6 bases). The CDR3 loop spans 16 amino acids. Germline V lookup: CDR1 MNHEY, CDR2 SMNVEV (reference sequence).

V usage is TRBV4-3 and J usage is TRBJ2-2, with D possibly TRBD1 on 5 matching bases. This CDR3 has 16 amino acids. V was cut by 0 bases and J by 1 base, with 9 bases left in between. Germline CDR1 LGHNA, CDR2 YSLEER. The CDR3 nucleotides are TGCGCCAGCAGCCAAGATTGGGGCGGGAACACCGGGGAGCTGTTTTTT. Its protein product is CASSQDWGGNTGELFF.

This chain connects TRBV5-6 to TRBJ2-2; TRBD2 matches at 11 bases. Germline V lookup: CDR1 SGHDT, CDR2 YYEEEE. V was pared by 2 bases and J by 10 bases, with 4 bases of the junction left unmatched. The CDR3 totals 14 residues. CDR3: CASSFPLAGEELFF. In DNA, the CDR3 is TGTGCCAGCAGCTTCCCACTAGCGGGAGAGGAGCTGTTTTTT.

Only one count was recorded for this clone. Other DNA sequences from this sample encode an identical CDR3 as well. The chain has TRBV7-2 and TRBJ2-7; a weak D match, TRBD2 (6 bases). Trimming stripped 2 bases from V and 2 bases from J, with 7 bases between. Germline V gene lookup returns CDR1 SGHTA and CDR2 FQGNSA. The CDR3 is 13 amino acids. This chain's CDR3 is CASSLTGAYEQYF. The CDR3 DNA is TGTGCCAGCAGCTTAACGGGGGCCTACGAGCAGTACTTC. The entire variable domain, with the rest obtained from reference TRBV7-2 and TRBJ2-7, is as follows: GAGVSQSPSNKVTEKGKDVELRCDPISGHTALYWYRQSLGQGLEFLIYFQGNSAPDKSGLPSDRFSAERTGGSVSTLTIQRTQQEDSAVYLCASSLTGAYEQYFGPGTRLTVT.

The chain couples TRBV10-3 to TRBJ1-1, with TRBD1 identical over 10 bases. CDR3 length: 17 amino acids. Germline CDR1 is ENHRY and CDR2 is SYGVKD. J lost 2 bases, V lost 3 bases, and 9 bases had no gene match. CDR3 loop: CAISEPFRDRGNTEAFF. CDR3 nucleotide sequence: TGTGCCATCAGTGAACCCTTCCGGGACAGGGGAAACACTGAAGCTTTCTTT.

J is TRBJ2-7 and V is TRBV27; 11 bases fit TRBD1. Trimming cost V 4 bases and J 6 bases; bases outside gene matches: 8. CDR3 length equals 15 residues. Per the germline V gene, CDR1 is MNHEY and CDR2 is SMNVEV (reference sequence). CDR3 nucleotides: TGTGCCAGCAGTTCCTCACGGACAGGGGGCTCCGAGCAGTACTTC. This gives the protein CASSSSRTGGSEQYF.

Concerning this clone itself: Given a far larger clone just one base away, this is likely a sequencing read error. The V and J genes are TRBV29-1 and TRBJ2-5; D is uncertain. There are 11 residues in the CDR3. CDR1 and CDR2 (germline): SQVTM, ANQGSEA. Here the CDR3 reads CNVVEQETQYF. The CDR3 DNA sequence: TGCAACGTTGTTGAGCAAGAGACCCAGTACTTC.

The chain employs TRBV6-5 and TRBJ2-5; D unresolved. CDR3 length equals 14 residues. CDR1 and CDR2 (germline): MNHEY, SVGAGI. V was clipped by 2 bases and J by 1 base, with 8 bases between them. The CDR3 here is CASSYAALQETQYF. The CDR3 DNA sequence: TGTGCCAGCAGTTACGCCGCCCTCCAAGAGACCCAGTACTTC.

The chain couples TRBV15 to TRBJ2-3; 8 bases are shared with TRBD2. This CDR3 region has 18 residues. Germline-derived CDR1 and CDR2 are LNHNV and YYDKDF (reference sequence). V shed 1 base and J 3 bases; nucleotides not matched to a gene: 12. CDR3 sequence (DNA): TGTGCCACCAGCAGAGGAGCGGGAGTGGGTTTGGGGACAGATACGCAGTATTTT. Translated: CATSRGAGVGLGTDTQYF. The full variable domain, rest sourced from reference TRBV15 and TRBJ2-3, is DAMVIQNPRYQVTQFGKPVTLSCSQTLNHNVMYWYQQKSSQAPKLLFHYYDKDFNNEADTPDNFQSRRPNTSFCFLDIRSPGLGDTAMYLCATSRGAGVGLGTDTQYFGPGTRLTVL.

The genes are TRBV11-2 and TRBJ2-5; the D gene is possibly TRBD2 (5 bases). The DNA end is more similar to TRBJ2-7, so the J call may be wrong. The CDR3 has 17 residues. Germline values: CDR1 SGHAT, CDR2 FQNNGV. The CDR3 sequence: CASSLVFLAHQPHEQYF. The CDR3 DNA is TGTGCCAGCAGCTTAGTGTTCCTAGCTCATCAACCCCACGAGCAGTACTTC.

The chain couples TRBV5-1 to TRBJ2-3; perhaps TRBD2 as D (5 bases). The CDR3 totals 17 residues. Trimming stripped 1 base from V and 1 base from J, with 16 bases between. Germline values: CDR1 SGHRS, CDR2 YFSETQ. The CDR3, as DNA: TGCGCCAGCAGCTTGCGGAGCGGTAGGGATGGCACAGATACGCAGTATTTT. Translation gives CASSLRSGRDGTDTQYF.